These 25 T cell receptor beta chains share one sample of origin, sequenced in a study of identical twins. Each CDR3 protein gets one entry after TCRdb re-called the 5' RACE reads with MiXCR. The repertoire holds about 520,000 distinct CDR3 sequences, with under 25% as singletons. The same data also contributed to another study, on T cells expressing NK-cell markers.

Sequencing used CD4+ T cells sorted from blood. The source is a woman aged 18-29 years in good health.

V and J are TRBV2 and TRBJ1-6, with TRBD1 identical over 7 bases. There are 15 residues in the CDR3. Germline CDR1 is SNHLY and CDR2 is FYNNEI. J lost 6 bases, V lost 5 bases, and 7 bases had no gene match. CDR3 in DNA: TGTGCCAGCAGTCTACAACAGGGGTTTAATTCACCCCTCCACTTT. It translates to CASSLQQGFNSPLHF.

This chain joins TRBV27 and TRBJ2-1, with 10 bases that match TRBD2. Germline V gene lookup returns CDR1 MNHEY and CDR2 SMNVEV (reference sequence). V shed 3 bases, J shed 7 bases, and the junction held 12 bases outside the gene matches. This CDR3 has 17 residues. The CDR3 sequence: CASSLLWLAGGGNEQFF. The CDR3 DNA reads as TGTGCCAGCAGTTTGTTATGGTTAGCGGGAGGTGGTAATGAGCAGTTCTTC.

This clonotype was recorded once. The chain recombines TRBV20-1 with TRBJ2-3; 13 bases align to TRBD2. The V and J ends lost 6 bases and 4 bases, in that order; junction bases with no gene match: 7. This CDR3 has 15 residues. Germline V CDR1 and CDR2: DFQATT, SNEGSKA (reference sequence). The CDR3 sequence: CSALGLAGSPDTQYF. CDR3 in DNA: TGCAGTGCCCTGGGACTAGCGGGATCCCCAGATACGCAGTATTTT.

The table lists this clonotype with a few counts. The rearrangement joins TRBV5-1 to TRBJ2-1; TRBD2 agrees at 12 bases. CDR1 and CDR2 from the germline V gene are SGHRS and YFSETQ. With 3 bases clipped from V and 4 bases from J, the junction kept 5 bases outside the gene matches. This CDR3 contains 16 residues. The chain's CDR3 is CASSYLAGGYYNEQFF. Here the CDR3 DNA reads TGCGCCAGCAGCTATCTAGCGGGGGGGTATTACAATGAGCAGTTCTTC.

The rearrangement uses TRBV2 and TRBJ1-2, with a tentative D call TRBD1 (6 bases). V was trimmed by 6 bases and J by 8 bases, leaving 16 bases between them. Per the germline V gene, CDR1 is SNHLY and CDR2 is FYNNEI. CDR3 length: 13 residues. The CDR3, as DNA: TGTGCCAGCAGCCTACAGGGTACGGGGGGCTACACCTTC. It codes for CASSLQGTGGYTF.

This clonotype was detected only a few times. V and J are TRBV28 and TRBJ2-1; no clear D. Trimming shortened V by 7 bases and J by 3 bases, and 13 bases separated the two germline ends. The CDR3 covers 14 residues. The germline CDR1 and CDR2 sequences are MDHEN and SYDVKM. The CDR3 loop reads CASIRDARYNEQFF. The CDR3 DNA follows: TGTGCCAGCATCCGAGACGCACGCTACAATGAGCAGTTCTTC.

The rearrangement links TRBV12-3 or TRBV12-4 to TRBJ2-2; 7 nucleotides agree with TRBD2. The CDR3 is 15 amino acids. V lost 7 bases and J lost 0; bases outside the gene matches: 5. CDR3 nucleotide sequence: TGTGCCAGCACCCGTGGGGGGGCGAACACCGGGGAGCTGTTTTTT. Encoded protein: CASTRGGANTGELFF.

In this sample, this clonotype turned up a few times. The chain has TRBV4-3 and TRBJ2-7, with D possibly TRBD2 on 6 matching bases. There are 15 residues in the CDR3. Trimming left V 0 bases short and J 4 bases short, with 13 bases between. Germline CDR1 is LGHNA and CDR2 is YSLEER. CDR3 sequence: CASSQERGYRYEQYF. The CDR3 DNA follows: TGCGCCAGCAGCCAAGAGCGGGGCTATCGGTACGAGCAGTACTTC.

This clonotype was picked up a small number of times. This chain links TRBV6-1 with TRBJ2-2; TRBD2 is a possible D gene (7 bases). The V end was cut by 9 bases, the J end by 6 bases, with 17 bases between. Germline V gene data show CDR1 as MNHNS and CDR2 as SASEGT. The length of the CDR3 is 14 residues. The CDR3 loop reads CASHLGGAPGELFF. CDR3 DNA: TGTGCCAGTCATCTAGGGGGGGCCCCCGGGGAGCTGTTTTTT.

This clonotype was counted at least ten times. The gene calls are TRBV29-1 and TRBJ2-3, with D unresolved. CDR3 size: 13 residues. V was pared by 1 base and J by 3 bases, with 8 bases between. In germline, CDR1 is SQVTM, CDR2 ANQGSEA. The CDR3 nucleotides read TGCAGCGTTGAAGGAAGAGCAACAGATACGCAGTATTTT. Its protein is CSVEGRATDTQYF.

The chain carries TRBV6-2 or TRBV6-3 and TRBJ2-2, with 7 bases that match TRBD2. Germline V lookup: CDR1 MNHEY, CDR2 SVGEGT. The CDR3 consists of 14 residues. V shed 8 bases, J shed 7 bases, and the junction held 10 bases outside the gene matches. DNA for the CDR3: TGTGCCAGCCGAGCGGGACCAAGGGTCGGGGAGCTGTTTTTT. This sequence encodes CASRAGPRVGELFF.

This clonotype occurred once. The CDR3 DNA reads TGTGCTAGTGGTTTGGACCCTAAGACTAGCAGGCACAACAATGAGCAGTTCTTC. Translation: CASGLDPKTSRHNNEQFF. The chain couples TRBV12-5 to TRBJ2-1; 7 bases agree with TRBD2. From germline, CDR1 is LGHNT and CDR2 FRNRAP. V shed 1 base and J 5 bases; nucleotides not matched to a gene: 14. The CDR3 contains 18 residues.

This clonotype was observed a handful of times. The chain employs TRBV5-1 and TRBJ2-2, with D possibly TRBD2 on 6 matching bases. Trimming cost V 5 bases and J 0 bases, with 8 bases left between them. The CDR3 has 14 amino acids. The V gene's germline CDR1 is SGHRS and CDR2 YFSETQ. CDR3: CASRTSSNTGELFF. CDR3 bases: TGCGCCAGCAGAACTAGCTCGAACACCGGGGAGCTGTTTTTT.

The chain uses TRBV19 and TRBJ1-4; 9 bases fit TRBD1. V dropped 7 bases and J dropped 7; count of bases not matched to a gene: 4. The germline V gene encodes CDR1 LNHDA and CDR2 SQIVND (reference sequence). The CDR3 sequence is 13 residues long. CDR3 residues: CASTTTGGEKLFF. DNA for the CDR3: TGTGCCAGTACCACGACAGGGGGTGAAAAACTGTTTTTT.

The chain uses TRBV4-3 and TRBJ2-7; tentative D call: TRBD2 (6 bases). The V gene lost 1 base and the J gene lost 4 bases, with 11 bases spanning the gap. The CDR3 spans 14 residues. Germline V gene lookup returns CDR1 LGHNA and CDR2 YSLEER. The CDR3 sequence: CASSQGRGRYEQYF. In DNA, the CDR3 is TGCGCCAGCAGCCAAGGGAGGGGAAGATACGAGCAGTACTTC.

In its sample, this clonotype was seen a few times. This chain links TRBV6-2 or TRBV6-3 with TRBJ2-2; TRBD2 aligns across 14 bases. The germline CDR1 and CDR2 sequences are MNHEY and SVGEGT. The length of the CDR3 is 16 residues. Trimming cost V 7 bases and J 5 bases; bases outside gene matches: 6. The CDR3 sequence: CASITTSGRDTGELFF. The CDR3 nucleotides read TGTGCCAGCATTACGACTAGCGGGAGGGATACCGGGGAGCTGTTTTTT.

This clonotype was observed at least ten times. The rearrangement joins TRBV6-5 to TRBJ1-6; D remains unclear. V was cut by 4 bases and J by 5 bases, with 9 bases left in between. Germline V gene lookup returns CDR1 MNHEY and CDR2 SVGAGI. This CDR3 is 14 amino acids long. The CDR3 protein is CASSLAGDNSPLHF. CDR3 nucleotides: TGTGCCAGCAGTTTAGCTGGGGATAATTCACCCCTCCACTTT.

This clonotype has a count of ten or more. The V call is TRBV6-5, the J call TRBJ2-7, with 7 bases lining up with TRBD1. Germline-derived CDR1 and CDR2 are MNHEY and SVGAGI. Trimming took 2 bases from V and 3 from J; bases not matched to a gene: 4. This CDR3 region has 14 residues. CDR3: CASSYAYRGYEQYF. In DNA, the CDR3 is TGTGCCAGCAGTTACGCTTACAGGGGCTACGAGCAGTACTTC.

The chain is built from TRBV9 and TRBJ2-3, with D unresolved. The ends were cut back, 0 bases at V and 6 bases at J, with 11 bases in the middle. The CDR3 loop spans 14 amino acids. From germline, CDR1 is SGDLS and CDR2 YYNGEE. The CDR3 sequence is CASSVGSSSDTQYF. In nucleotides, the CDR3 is TGTGCCAGCAGCGTAGGTTCTAGTTCGGATACGCAGTATTTT.

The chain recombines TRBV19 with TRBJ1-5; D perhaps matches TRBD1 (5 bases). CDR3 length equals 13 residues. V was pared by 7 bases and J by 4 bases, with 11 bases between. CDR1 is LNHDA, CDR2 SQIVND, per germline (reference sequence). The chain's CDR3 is CASNSGRNQPQHF. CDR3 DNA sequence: TGTGCCAGTAATTCGGGACGAAATCAGCCCCAGCATTTT.

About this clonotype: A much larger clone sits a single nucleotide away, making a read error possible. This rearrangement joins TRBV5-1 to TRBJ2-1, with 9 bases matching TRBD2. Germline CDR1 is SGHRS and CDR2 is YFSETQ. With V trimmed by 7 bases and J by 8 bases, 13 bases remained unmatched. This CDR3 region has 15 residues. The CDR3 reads CASAGVSGSIDEQFF. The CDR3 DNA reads TGCGCCAGCGCCGGGGTTAGCGGGAGTATCGATGAGCAGTTCTTC.

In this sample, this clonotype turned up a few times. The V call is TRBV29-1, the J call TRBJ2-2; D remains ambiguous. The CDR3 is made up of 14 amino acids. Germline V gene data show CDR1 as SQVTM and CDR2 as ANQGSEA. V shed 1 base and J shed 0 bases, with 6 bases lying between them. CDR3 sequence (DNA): TGCAGCGTTGAAGGGCAGGCGAACACCGGGGAGCTGTTTTTT. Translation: CSVEGQANTGELFF.

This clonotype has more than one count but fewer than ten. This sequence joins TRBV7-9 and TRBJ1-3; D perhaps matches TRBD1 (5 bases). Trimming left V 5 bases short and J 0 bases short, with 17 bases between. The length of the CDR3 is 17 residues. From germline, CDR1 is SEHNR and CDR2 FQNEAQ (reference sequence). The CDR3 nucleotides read TGTGCCAGCAGCCCGAACCAGGGCCCGAGCTCTGGAAACACCATATATTTT. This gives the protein CASSPNQGPSSGNTIYF. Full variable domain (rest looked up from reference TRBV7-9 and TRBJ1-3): DTGVSQNPRHKITKRGQNVTFRCDPISEHNRLYWYRQTLGQGPEFLTYFQNEAQLEKSRLLSDRFSAERPKGSFSTLEIQRTEQGDSAMYLCASSPNQGPSSGNTIYFGEGSWLTVV.

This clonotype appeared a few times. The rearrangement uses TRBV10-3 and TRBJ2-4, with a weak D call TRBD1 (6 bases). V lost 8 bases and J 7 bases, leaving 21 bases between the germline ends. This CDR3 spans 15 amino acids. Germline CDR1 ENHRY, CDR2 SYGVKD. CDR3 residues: CAIAPGIDRFNIQYF. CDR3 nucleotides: TGTGCCATCGCCCCGGGTATCGACAGGTTCAACATTCAGTACTTC.

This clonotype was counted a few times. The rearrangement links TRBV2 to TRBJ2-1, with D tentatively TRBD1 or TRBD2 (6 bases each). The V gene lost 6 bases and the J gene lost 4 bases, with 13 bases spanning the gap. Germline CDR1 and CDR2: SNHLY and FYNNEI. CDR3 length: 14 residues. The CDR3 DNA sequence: TGTGCCAGCAGAGGGGGGCTAGGGTACAATGAGCAGTTCTTC. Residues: CASRGGLGYNEQFF.